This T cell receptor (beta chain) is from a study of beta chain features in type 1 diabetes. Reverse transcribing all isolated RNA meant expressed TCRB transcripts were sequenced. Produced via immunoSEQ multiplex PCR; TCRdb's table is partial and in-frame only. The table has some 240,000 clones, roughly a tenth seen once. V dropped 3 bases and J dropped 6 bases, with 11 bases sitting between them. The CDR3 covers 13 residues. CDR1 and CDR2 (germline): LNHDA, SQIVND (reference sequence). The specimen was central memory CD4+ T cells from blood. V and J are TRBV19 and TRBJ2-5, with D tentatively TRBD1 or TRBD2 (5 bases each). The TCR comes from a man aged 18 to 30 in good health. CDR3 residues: CASSIAQGQTQYF. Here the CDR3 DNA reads TGTGCCAGTAGTATCGCCCAGGGACAGACCCAGTACTTC.